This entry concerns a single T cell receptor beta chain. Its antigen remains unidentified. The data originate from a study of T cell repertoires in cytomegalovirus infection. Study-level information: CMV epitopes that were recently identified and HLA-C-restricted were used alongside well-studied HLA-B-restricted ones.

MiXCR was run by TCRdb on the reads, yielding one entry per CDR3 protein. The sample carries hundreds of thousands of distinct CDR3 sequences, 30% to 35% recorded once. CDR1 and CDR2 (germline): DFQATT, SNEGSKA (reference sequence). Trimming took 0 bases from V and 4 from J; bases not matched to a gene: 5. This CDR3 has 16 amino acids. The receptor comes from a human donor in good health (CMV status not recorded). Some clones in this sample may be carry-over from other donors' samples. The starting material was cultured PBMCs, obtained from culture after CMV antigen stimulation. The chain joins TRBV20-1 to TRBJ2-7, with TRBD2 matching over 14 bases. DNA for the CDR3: TGCAGTGCTAGAGATTGGGGGACTAGCGGGAGTTACGAGCAGTACTTC. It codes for CSARDWGTSGSYEQYF.